These 14 T cell receptor beta chains were sequenced from one sample in a study of pediatric ulcerative colitis. Sequencing used immunoSEQ multiplex PCR; TCRdb keeps in-frame clones, though not all of them. The repertoire holds about 24,000 clones, with approximately 71% as singletons. During colonoscopy, one to two rectal pinch biopsies were collected. Input material: gut tissue. Receptors originate from a boy aged 5-17 years with severe ulcerative colitis.

This chain joins TRBV18 and TRBJ2-1, with TRBD2 matching over 11 bases. Trimming at V came to 6 bases and at J to 8 bases, leaving 9 bases not matched to a gene. The CDR3 is 15 residues long. The germline gives CDR1 KGHSH, CDR2 LQKENI. CDR3 DNA: TGTGCCAGCTCCCTACTGCTAGCGGGAGGATATGAGCAGTTCTTC. Amino acid sequence: CASSLLLAGGYEQFF.

This sequence joins TRBV6-4 and TRBJ2-2; D unresolved. The CDR3 runs to 13 residues. Germline-derived CDR1 and CDR2 are MRHNA and SNTAGT. V gave up 4 bases and J gave up 6 bases, with 9 bases separating them. CDR3 DNA sequence: TGTGCCAGCAGTGCTACTGAGGCCGGGGAGCTGTTTTTT. It yields the protein CASSATEAGELFF.

The chain links TRBV5-1 to TRBJ2-7; TRBD2 matches at 7 bases. The J segment lost 6 bases and the V segment lost 7 bases, leaving 10 bases of the junction unmatched. The CDR3 length is 13 residues. The germline CDR1 and CDR2 sequences are SGHRS and YFSETQ. In DNA form, the CDR3 reads TGCGCCAGCCAAGGAGCGAGGACTAGCGAGCAGTACTTC. Translating gives CASQGARTSEQYF.

V gene TRBV5-1 combines with J gene TRBJ2-2; D is ambiguous. The germline CDR1 and CDR2 sequences are SGHRS and YFSETQ. V dropped 4 bases and J dropped 0 bases, with 10 bases sitting between them. This CDR3 region has 15 residues. Here the CDR3 DNA reads TGCGCCAGCAGCCCACTTTCTCCGAACACCGGGGAGCTGTTTTTT. This translates into CASSPLSPNTGELFF.

The chain recombines TRBV2 with TRBJ2-7; no clear D. CDR1 and CDR2 (germline): SNHLY, FYNNEI. V lost 4 bases and J lost 1, with 8 bases in between. The CDR3 spans 13 residues. The CDR3 loop reads CASSVKESYEQYF. As DNA, the CDR3 is TGTGCCAGCAGTGTAAAGGAGTCCTACGAGCAGTACTTC. Based on the CDR3 plus reference TRBV2 and TRBJ2-7, the full variable domain is EPEVTQTPSHQVTQMGQEVILRCVPISNHLYFYWYRQILGQKVEFLVSFYNNEISEKSEIFDDQFSVERPDGSNFTLKIRSTKLEDSAMYFCASSVKESYEQYFGPGTRLTVT.

The rearrangement joins TRBV29-1 to TRBJ2-3; 10 nucleotides match TRBD2. Germline values: CDR1 SQVTM, CDR2 ANQGSEA. The V gene end was trimmed by 2 bases and the J gene end by 4 bases; junction bases not matched to a gene: 6. The CDR3 is 15 amino acids. CDR3 residues: CSVEKTSGFADTQYF. The CDR3 nucleotides are TGCAGCGTTGAAAAGACTAGCGGGTTTGCAGATACGCAGTATTTT.

This chain joins TRBV15 and TRBJ2-6; D gene ambiguous. V lost 0 bases and J lost 0, with 3 bases in between. The germline V gene encodes CDR1 LNHNV and CDR2 YYDKDF (reference sequence). This CDR3 comprises 15 residues. The DNA for the CDR3 is TGTGCCACCAGCAGAGAGTTCTCTGGGGCCAACGTCCTGACTTTC. Translation: CATSREFSGANVLTF.

In its sample, this clone was seen once. The V call is TRBV7-2, the J call TRBJ1-2; D might be TRBD1 (5 bases). This CDR3 comprises 14 residues. Trimming removed 5 bases from V and 3 bases from J, with 13 bases in between. Germline assignment: CDR1 SGHTA and CDR2 FQGNSA. CDR3 sequence: CASSPRSGDYGYTF. The CDR3 bases are TGTGCCAGCAGCCCCAGATCGGGGGACTATGGCTACACCTTC.

This clone was counted once. The genes are TRBV5-6 and TRBJ2-1, with D possibly matching TRBD1 (6 bases). Looked up from germline, CDR1 is SGHDT and CDR2 is YYEEEE. Trimming shortened V by 0 bases and J by 10 bases, and 14 bases separated the two germline ends. This CDR3 comprises 14 residues. CDR3 in DNA: TGTGCCAGCAGCTTGGTCGGGCCCCAGGGGGAGCAGTTCTTC. Its translation is CASSLVGPQGEQFF.

The rearrangement uses TRBV5-1 and TRBJ1-2, with a possible D match to TRBD1 (6 bases). CDR3 length: 16 amino acids. Trimming shortened V by 6 bases and J by 7 bases, and 25 bases separated the two germline ends. The germline gives CDR1 SGHRS, CDR2 YFSETQ. The CDR3: CASTTTGIPSIGGYTF. DNA of the CDR3: TGCGCCAGCACAACGACAGGTATCCCATCTATCGGTGGCTACACCTTC.

The chain joins TRBV6-6 to TRBJ2-1, with no clear D. The CDR3 loop spans 16 amino acids. Trimming stripped 6 bases from V and 0 bases from J, with 15 bases between. Germline values: CDR1 MNHNY, CDR2 SVGAGI (reference sequence). The CDR3 DNA reads TGTGCCAGCAGCCACGCCGGCATAAGCTCCTACAATGAGCAGTTCTTC. Translating it yields CASSHAGISSYNEQFF.

The chain carries TRBV7-2 and TRBJ2-5; perhaps TRBD1 as D (5 bases). The CDR3 covers 13 residues. V lost 2 bases, J lost 3 bases, and 7 bases lay in between. Per the germline V gene, CDR1 is SGHTA and CDR2 is FQGNSA. DNA for the CDR3: TGTGCCAGCAGCTTAACCAGGGAAGAGACCCAGTACTTC. Translating gives CASSLTREETQYF.

V and J are TRBV29-1 and TRBJ1-1, with D unclear. V lost 5 bases to trimming and J lost 1 base, with 8 bases between them. The germline CDR1 and CDR2 sequences are SQVTM and ANQGSEA. The CDR3 is 12 amino acids. The CDR3: CSVNGPNTEAFF. As DNA, the CDR3 is TGCAGCGTTAACGGGCCGAACACTGAAGCTTTCTTT.

This chain's CDR3 is CASSQNSDTQYF. DNA for the CDR3: TGTGCCAGCAGCCAGAACTCAGATACGCAGTATTTT. This chain links TRBV5-6 with TRBJ2-3; D remains ambiguous. Germline V lookup: CDR1 SGHDT, CDR2 YYEEEE. There are 12 residues in the CDR3. V lost 4 bases to trimming and J lost 4 bases, with 7 bases between them.